This T cell receptor beta chain derives from a study of control samples from healthy donors and cancer patients. TCRdb's copy holds only in-frame clones and misses some; the assay was immunoSEQ multiplex PCR. The table includes around 43,000 clones, 92% detected once. Regarding this clone: Other DNA sequences in this specimen translate into the identical CDR3.

Trimming removed 3 bases from V and 2 bases from J; junction bases left unmatched: 8. Germline CDR1 reads SQVTM; CDR2 reads ANQGSEA. This CDR3 comprises 15 residues. Sequenced input: blood. The chain links TRBV29-1 to TRBJ2-5; 8 positions match TRBD2. The TCR sequence derives from a woman between 50 and 59 years old in good health. CDR3 bases: TGCAGCGTTGACGGTCGGGGGGGTTGGCAAGAGACCCAGTACTTC. Translation: CSVDGRGGWQETQYF.